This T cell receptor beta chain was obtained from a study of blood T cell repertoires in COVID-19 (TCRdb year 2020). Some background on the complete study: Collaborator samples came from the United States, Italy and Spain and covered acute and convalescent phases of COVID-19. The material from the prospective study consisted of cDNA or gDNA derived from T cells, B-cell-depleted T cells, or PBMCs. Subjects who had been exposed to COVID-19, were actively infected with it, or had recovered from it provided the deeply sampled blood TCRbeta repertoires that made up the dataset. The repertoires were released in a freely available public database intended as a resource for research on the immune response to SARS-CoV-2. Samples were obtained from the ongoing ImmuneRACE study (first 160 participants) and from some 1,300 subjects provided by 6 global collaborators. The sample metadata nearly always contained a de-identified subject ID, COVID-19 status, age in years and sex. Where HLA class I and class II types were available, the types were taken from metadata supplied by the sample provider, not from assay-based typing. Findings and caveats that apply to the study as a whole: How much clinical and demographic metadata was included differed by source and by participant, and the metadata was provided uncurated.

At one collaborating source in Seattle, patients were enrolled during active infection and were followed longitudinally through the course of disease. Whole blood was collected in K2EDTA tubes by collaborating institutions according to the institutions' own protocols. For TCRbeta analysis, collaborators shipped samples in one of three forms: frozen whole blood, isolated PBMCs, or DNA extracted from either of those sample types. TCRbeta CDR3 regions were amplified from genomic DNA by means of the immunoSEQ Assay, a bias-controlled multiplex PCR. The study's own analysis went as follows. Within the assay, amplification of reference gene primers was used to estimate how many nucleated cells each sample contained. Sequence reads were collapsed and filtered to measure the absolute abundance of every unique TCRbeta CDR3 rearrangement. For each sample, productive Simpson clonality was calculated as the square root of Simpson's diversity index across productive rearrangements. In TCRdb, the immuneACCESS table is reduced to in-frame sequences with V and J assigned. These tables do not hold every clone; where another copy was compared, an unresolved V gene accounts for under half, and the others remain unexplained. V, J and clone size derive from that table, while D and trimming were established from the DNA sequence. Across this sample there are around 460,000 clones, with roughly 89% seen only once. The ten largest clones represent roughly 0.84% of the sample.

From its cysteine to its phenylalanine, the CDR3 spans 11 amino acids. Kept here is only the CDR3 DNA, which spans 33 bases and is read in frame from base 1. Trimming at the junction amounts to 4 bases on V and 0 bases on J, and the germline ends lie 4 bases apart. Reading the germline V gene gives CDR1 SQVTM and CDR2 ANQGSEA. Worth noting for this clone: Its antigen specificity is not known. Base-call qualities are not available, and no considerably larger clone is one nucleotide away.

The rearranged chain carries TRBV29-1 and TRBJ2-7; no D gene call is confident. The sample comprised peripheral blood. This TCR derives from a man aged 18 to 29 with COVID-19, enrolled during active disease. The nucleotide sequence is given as TGCAGCGTTGGTAGCTCCTACGAGCAGTACTTC. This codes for CSVGSSYEQYF.